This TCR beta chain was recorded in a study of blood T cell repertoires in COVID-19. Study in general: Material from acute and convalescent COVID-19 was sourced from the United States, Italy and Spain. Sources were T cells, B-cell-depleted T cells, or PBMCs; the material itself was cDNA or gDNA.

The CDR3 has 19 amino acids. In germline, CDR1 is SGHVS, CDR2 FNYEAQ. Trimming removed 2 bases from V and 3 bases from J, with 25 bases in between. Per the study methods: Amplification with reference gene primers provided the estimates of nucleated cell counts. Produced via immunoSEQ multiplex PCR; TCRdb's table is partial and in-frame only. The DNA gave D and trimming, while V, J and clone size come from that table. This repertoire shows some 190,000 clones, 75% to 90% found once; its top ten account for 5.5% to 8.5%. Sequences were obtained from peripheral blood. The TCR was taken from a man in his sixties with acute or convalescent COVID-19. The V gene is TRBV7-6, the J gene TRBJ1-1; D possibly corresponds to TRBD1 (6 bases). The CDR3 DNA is TGTGCCAGCAGCTTAACGACAGGACAGCCTACATCGGGTTACACTGAAGCTTTCTTT. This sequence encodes CASSLTTGQPTSGYTEAFF.